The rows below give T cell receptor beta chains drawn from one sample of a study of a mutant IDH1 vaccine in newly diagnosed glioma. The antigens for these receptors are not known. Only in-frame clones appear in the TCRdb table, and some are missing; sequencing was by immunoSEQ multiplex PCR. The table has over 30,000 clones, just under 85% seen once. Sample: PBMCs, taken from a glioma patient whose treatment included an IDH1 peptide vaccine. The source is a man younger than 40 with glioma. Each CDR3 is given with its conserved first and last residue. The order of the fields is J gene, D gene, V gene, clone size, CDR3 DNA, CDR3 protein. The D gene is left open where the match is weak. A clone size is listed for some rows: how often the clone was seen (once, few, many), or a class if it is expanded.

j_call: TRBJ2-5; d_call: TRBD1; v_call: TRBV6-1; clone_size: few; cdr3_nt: TGTGCCAGCAGGGACAGGGTGGGGGAGACCCAGTACTTC; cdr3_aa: CASRDRVGETQYF
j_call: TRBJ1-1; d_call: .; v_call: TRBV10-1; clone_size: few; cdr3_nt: TGCGCCAGCAGTGAATCAGGCCCGGATGGTGAAGCTTTCTTT; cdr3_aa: CASSESGPDGEAFF
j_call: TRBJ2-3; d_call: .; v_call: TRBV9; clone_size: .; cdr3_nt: TGTGCCAGCAGCGTAGCTGGATCGTCGGCAGATACGCAGTATTTT; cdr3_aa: CASSVAGSSADTQYF
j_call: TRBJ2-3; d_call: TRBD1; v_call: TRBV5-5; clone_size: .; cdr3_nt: TGTGCCAGCAGCTTGGTAGGACAGGGGGCAGATACGCAGTATTTT; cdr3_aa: CASSLVGQGADTQYF
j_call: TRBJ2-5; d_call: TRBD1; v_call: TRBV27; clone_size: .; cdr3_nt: TGTGCCAGCAGTAGACAGGGGGCGCCCCAAGAGACCCAGTACTTC; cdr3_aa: CASSRQGAPQETQYF
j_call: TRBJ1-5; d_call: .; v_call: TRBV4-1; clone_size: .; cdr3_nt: TGCGCCAGCAGCCAAGATTCGGGGGCTTCCCAGCATTTT; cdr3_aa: CASSQDSGASQHF
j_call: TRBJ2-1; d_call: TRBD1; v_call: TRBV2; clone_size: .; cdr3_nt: TGTGCCAGCAGTGAGGAGACAGGGGGTAGGGAGCAGTTCTTC; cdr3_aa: CASSEETGGREQFF
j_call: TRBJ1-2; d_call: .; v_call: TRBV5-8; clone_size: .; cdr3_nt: TGTGCCAGCAGCCGTCGGGTGGGGTCTGGGTATGGCTACACCTTC; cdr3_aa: CASSRRVGSGYGYTF
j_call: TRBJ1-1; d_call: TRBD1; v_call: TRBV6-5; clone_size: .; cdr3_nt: TGTGCCAGCAGTTACGGTCGTCAGGGGGCAGCTTTCTTT; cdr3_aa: CASSYGRQGAAFF
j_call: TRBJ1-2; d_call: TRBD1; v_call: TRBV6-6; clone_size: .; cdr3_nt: TGTGCCAGCAGTTACCTAGGGACAGGGAGAGGGTTAGGTTACACCTTC; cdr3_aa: CASSYLGTGRGLGYTF
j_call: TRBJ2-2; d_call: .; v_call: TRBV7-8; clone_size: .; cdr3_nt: TGTGCCAGCAGCTCTCAAAACATCGAAGGGGAGCTGTTTTTT; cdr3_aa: CASSSQNIEGELFF
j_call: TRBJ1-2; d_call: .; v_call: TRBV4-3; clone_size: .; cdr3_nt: TGCGCCAGCAGCCAAGGGGGCAACGTCTATGGCTACACCTTC; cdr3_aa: CASSQGGNVYGYTF
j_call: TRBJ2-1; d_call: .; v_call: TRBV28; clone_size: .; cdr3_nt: TGTGCCAGCACCTTCAGCGATGAGGAGTTCTTC; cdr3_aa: CASTFSDEEFF
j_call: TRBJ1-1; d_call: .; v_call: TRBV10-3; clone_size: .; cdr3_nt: TGTGCCATCAGTGAGGACCACACTGAAGCTTTCTTT; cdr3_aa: CAISEDHTEAFF
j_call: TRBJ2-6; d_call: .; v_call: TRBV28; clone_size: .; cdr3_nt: TGTGCCAGCAGCCTCTCTGGGGCCAACGTCCTGACTTTC; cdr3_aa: CASSLSGANVLTF
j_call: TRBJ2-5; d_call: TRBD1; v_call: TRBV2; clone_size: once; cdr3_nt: TGTGCCAGCAGGGAACAGGGGATTGGGGGAGAGACCCAGTACTTC; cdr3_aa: CASREQGIGGETQYF
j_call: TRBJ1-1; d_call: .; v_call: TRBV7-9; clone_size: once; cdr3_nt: TGTGCCAGCAGCTTAGGAGCGCCAGGCATGAACACTGAAGCTTTCTTT; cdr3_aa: CASSLGAPGMNTEAFF
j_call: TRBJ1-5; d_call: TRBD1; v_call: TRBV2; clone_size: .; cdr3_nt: TGTGCCAGCAGTCAGGACAGGGTGAATCAGCCCCAGCATTTT; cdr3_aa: CASSQDRVNQPQHF
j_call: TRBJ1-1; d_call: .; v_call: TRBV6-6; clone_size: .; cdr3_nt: TGTGCCAGCAGCCTCACCGGGGGGGAGGCTGAAGCTTTCTTT; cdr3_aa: CASSLTGGEAEAFF
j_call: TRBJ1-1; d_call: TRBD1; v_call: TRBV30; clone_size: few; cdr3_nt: TGTGCCTGGGGGACAGGGGGAAATTGGGTCACTGAAGCTTTCTTT; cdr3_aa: CAWGTGGNWVTEAFF
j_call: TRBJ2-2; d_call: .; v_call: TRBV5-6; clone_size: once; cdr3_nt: TGTGCCAGCAGCTACACGTGGAGCGGGGAGCTGTTTTTT; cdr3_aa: CASSYTWSGELFF
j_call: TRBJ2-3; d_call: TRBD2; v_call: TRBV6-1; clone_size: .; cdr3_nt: TGTGCCGTAGCCGGGACTAGCGGGATCGGAGGTACGCAGTATTTT; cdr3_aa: CAVAGTSGIGGTQYF
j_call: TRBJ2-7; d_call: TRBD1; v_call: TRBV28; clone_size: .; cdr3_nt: TGTGCCAGCAGAGGACAGGGTTTGGGCTCCTACGAGCAGTACTTC; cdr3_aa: CASRGQGLGSYEQYF
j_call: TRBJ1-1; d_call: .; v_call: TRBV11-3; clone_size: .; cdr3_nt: TGTGCCAGCAGCCTAGGACAGACTGAAGCTTTCTTT; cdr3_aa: CASSLGQTEAFF
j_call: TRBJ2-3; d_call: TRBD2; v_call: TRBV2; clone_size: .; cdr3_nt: TGTGCCAGCAGTGTAGCTACAGGCGGGGGGGGGACAGATACGCAGTATTTT; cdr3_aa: CASSVATGGGGTDTQYF
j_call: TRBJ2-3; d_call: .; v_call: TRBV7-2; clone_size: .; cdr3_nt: TGTGCCAGCAGCTTATCCCTGGGAAGCACAGATACGCAGTATTTT; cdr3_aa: CASSLSLGSTDTQYF
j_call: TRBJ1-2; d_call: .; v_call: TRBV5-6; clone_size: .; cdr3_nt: TGTGCCAGCAGCGTGGGACCGGGCGATGGCTACACCTTC; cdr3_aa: CASSVGPGDGYTF
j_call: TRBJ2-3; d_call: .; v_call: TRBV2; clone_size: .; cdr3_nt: TGTGCCAGCAGTGGCGGGACAGCCAGCACAGATACGCAGTATTTT; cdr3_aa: CASSGGTASTDTQYF
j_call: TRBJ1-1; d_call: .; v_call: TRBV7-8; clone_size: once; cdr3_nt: TGTGCCAGCAGCCCCCTCAGGGAGGGTCGGGGTACTGAAGCTTTCTTT; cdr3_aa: CASSPLREGRGTEAFF
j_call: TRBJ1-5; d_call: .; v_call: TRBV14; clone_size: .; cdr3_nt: TGTGCCAGCAGCCCCGGTGGGCAGCCAAATCAGCCCCAGCATTTT; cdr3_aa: CASSPGGQPNQPQHF
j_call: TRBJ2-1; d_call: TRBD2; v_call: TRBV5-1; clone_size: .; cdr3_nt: TGCGCCAGCAGCCCCGGGACTAGCGTTTACAATGAGCAGTTCTTC; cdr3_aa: CASSPGTSVYNEQFF
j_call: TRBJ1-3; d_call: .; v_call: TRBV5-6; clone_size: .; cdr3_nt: TGTGCCAGCAGCTCCCTCGACAGGACCTACAGCTCTGGAAACACCATATATTTT; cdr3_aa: CASSSLDRTYSSGNTIYF
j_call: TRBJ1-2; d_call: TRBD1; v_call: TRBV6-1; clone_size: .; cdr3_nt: TGTGCCAGCAGTCCAACCGGGACAGGGGACAATGGCTACACCTTC; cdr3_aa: CASSPTGTGDNGYTF
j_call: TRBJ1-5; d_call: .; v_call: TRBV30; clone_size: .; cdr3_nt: TGTGCCTGGACCAAGGGGGGAGAAGTCAATCAGCCCCAGCATTTT; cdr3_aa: CAWTKGGEVNQPQHF
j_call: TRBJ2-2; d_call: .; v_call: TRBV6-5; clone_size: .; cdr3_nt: TGTGCCAGCCGAACGGGACACCTGAACACCGGGGAGCTGTTTTTT; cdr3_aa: CASRTGHLNTGELFF
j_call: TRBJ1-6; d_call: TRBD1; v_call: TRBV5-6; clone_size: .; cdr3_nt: TGTGCCAGCAGCGCGGACAGGGGGCTCTCCTATAATTCACCCCTCCACTTT; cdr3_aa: CASSADRGLSYNSPLHF
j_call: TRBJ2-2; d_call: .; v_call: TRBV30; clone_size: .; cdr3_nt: TGTGCCTGGGACAACGGGGGAGCCGGGGAGCTGTTTTTT; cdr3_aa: CAWDNGGAGELFF
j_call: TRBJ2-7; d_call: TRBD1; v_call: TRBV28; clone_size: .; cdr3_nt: TGTGCCAGCCTCAAAGGACAGGGATCCTACGAGCAGTACTTC; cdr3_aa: CASLKGQGSYEQYF
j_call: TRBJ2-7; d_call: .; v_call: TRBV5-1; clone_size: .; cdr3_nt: TGCGCCAGCAGACCTTACGATCAGGGGCCCTACGAGCAGTACTTC; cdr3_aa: CASRPYDQGPYEQYF